What follows is one T cell receptor beta chain and its context. Antigen: not known. The data belong to a study of blood T cells in healthy people across ages. General study results and limits: Diversity estimates drawn from one million T cells were deemed underestimates.

Per sample, at least 5 micrograms of total RNA were extracted. A second PCR of 7 to 11 cycles used a sample-barcoded 5' primer and a J-beta primer mix. Through a template-switch adaptor with 12 random nucleotides, each cDNA molecule received a tag. TCRdb re-called the 5' RACE reads through MiXCR, storing one row per CDR3 protein. The data contain approximately 1.5 million distinct CDR3 sequences, about 35% of them seen just once; the ten biggest clones take up around 11%. This CDR3 comprises 13 residues. From germline, CDR1 is LGHNA and CDR2 YNFKEQ. Deletions cut 0 bases from V and 8 bases from J, with 10 bases between.

The receptor was isolated from a woman aged 25-40 years in good health. This chain uses TRBV4-2 with TRBJ1-2; D gene ambiguous. Sample: blood. CDR3 protein: CASSQEVAEGYTF. In nucleotides, the CDR3 is TGTGCCAGCAGCCAAGAGGTAGCCGAGGGCTACACCTTC.